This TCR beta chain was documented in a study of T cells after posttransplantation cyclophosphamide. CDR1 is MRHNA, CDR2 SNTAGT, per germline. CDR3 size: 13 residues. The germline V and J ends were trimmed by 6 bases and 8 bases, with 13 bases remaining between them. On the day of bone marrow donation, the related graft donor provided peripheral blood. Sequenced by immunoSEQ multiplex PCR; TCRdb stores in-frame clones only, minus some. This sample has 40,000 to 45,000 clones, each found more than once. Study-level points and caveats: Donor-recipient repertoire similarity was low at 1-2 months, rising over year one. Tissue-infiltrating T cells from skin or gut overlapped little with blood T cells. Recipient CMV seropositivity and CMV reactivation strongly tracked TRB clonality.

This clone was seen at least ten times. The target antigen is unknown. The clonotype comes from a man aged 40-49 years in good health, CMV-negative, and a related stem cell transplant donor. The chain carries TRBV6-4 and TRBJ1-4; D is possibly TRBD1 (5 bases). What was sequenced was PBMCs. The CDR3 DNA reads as TGTGCCAGCAGCACAGGACATATAGAAAAACTGTTTTTT. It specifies CASSTGHIEKLFF.